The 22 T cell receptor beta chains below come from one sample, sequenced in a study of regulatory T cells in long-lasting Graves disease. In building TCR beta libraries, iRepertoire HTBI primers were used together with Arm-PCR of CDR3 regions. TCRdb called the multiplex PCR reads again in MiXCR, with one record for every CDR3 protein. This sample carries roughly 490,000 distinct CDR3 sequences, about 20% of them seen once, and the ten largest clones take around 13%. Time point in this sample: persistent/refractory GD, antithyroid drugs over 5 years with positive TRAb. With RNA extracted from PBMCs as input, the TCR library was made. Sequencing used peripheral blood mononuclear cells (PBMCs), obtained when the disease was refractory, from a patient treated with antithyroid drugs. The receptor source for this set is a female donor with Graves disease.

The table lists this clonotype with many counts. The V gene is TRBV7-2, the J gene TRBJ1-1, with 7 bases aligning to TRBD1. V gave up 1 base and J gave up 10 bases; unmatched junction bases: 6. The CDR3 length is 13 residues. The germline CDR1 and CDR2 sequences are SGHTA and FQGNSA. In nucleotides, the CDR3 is TGTGCCAGCAGCTTAGGAGACAGGGTGGGAGCTTTCTTT. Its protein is CASSLGDRVGAFF. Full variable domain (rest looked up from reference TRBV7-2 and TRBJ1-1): GAGVSQSPSNKVTEKGKDVELRCDPISGHTALYWYRQSLGQGLEFLIYFQGNSAPDKSGLPSDRFSAERTGGSVSTLTIQRTQQEDSAVYLCASSLGDRVGAFFGQGTRLTVV.

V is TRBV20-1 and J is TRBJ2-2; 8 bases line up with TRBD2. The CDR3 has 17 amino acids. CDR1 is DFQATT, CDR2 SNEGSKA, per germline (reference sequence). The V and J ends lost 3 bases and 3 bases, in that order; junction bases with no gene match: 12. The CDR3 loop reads CSASTPGAGAYTGELFF. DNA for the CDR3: TGCAGTGCTAGCACGCCTGGAGCGGGGGCCTACACCGGGGAGCTGTTTTTT.

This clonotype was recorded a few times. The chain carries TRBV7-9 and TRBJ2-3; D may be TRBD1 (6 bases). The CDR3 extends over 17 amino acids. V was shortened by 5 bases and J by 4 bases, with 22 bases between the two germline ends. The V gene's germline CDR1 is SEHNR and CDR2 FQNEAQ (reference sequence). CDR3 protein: CASSPDGWTVQADTQYF. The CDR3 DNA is TGTGCCAGCAGCCCCGACGGGTGGACAGTTCAGGCAGATACGCAGTATTTT.

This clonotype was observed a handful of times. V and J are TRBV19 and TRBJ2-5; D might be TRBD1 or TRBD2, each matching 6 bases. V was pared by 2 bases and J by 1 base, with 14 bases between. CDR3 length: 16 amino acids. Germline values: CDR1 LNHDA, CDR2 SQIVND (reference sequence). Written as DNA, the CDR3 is TGTGCCAGTAGTATAAACGGGGGCCGAACCCAAGAGACCCAGTACTTC. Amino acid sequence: CASSINGGRTQETQYF.

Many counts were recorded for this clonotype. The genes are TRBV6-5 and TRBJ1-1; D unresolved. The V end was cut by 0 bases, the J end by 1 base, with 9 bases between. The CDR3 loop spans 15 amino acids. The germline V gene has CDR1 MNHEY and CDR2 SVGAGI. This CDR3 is CASSYSPLGNTEAFF. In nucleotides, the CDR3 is TGTGCCAGCAGTTACTCCCCCCTCGGGAACACTGAAGCTTTCTTT.

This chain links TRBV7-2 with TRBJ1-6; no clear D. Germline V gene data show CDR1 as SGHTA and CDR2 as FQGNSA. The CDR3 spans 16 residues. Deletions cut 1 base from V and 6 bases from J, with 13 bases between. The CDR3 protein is CASSLGIALGNSPLHF. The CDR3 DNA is TGTGCCAGCAGCTTAGGTATCGCCCTCGGTAATTCACCCCTCCACTTT. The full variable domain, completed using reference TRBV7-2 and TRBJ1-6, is GAGVSQSPSNKVTEKGKDVELRCDPISGHTALYWYRQSLGQGLEFLIYFQGNSAPDKSGLPSDRFSAERTGGSVSTLTIQRTQQEDSAVYLCASSLGIALGNSPLHFGNGTRLTVT.

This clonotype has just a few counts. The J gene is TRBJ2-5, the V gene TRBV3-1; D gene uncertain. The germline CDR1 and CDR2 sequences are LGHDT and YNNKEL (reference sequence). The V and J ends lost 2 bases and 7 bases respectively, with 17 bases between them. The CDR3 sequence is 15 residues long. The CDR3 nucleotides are TGTGCCAGCAGCCAACCAGTTGGTGACCTAGGGACCCAGTACTTC. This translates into CASSQPVGDLGTQYF.

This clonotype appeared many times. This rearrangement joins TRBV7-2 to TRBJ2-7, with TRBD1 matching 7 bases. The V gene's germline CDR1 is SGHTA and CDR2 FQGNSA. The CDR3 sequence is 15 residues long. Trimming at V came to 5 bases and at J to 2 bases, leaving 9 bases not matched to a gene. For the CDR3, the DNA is TGTGCCAGCAGCGCGCCCGGGACAGCCACCTACGAGCAGTACTTC. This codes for CASSAPGTATYEQYF.

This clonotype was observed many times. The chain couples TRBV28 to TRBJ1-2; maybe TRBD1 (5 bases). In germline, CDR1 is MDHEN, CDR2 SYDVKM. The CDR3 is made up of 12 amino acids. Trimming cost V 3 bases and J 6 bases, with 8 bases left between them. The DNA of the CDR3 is TGTGCCAGCAGTTTTCCAGGGAATGGCTACACCTTC. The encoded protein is CASSFPGNGYTF.

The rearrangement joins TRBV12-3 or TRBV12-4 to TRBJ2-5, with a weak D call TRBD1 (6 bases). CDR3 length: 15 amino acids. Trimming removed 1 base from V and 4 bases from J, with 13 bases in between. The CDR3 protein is CASSLGGAGVETQYF. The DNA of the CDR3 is TGTGCCAGCAGTTTAGGGGGTGCAGGGGTAGAGACCCAGTACTTC.

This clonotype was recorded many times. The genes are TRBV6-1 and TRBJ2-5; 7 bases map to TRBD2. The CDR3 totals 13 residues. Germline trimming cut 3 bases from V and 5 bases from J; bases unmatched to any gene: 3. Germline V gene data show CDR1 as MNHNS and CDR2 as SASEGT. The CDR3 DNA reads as TGTGCCAGCAGTGAGCGGGAGATGGAGACCCAGTACTTC. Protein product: CASSEREMETQYF.

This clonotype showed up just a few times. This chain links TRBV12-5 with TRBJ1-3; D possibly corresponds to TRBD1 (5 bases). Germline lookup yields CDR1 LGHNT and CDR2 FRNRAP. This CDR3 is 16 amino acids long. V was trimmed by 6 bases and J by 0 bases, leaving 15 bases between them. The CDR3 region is CASGKTGFISGNTIYF. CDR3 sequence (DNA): TGTGCTAGTGGCAAAACAGGTTTCATCTCTGGAAACACCATATATTTT.

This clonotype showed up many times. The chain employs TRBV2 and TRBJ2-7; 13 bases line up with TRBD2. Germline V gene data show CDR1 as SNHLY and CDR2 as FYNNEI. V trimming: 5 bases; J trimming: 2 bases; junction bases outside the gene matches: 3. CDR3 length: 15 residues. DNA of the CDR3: TGTGCCAGCAGTCGGACTAGCGGGGGTCCCTACGAGCAGTACTTC. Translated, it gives CASSRTSGGPYEQYF. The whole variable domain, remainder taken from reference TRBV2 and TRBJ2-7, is EPEVTQTPSHQVTQMGQEVILRCVPISNHLYFYWYRQILGQKVEFLVSFYNNEISEKSEIFDDQFSVERPDGSNFTLKIRSTKLEDSAMYFCASSRTSGGPYEQYFGPGTRLTVT.

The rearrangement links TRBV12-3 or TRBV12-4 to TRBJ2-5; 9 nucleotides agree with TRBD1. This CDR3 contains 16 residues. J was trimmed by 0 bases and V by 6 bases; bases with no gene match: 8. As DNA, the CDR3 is TGTGCCAGCAGCCGGGGACAGGGAGTATACCAAGAGACCCAGTACTTC. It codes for CASSRGQGVYQETQYF.

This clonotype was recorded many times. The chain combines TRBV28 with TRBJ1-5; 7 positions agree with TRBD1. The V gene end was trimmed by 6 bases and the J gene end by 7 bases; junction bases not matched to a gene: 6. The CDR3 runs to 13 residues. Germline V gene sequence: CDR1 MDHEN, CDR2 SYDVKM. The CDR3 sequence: CASSWDSIQPQHF. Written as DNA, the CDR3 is TGTGCCAGCAGCTGGGACAGCATCCAGCCCCAGCATTTT.

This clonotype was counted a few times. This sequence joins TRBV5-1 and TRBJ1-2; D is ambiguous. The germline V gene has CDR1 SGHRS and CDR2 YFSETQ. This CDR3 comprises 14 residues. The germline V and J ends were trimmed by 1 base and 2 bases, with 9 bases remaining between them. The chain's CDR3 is CASSLISANYGYTF. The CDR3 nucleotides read TGCGCCAGCAGCTTGATCTCAGCAAACTATGGCTACACCTTC.

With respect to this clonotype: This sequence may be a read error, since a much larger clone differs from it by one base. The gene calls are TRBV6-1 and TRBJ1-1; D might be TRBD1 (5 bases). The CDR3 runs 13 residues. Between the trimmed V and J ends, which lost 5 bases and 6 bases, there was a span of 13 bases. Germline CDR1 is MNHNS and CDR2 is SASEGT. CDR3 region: CASSRGTDPEAFF. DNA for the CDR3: TGTGCCAGCAGTCGGGGCACGGACCCTGAAGCTTTCTTT.

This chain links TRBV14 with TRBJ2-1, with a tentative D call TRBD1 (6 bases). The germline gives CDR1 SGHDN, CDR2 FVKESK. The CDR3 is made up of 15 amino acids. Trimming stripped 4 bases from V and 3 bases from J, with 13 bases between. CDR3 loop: CASSPRDTFYNEQFF. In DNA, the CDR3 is TGTGCCAGCAGCCCTCGGGACACCTTCTACAATGAGCAGTTCTTC.

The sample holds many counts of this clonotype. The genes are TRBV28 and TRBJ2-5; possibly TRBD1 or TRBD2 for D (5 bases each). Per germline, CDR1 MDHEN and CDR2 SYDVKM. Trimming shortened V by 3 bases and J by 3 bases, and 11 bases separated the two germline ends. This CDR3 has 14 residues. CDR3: CASSFNRDEETQYF. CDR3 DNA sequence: TGTGCCAGCAGTTTCAATAGGGACGAAGAGACCCAGTACTTC. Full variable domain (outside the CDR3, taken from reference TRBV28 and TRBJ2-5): DVKVTQSSRYLVKRTGEKVFLECVQDMDHENMFWYRQDPGLGLRLIYFSYDVKMKEKGDIPEGYSVSREKKERFSLILESASTNQTSMYLCASSFNRDEETQYFGPGTRLLVL.

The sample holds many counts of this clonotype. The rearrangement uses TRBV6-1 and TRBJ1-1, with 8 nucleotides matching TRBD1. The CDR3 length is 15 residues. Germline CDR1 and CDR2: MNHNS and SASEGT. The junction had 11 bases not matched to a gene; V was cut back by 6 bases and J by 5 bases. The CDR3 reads CASRIRTGRVTEAFF. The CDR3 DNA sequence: TGTGCCAGCAGAATTAGGACAGGGAGGGTTACTGAAGCTTTCTTT.

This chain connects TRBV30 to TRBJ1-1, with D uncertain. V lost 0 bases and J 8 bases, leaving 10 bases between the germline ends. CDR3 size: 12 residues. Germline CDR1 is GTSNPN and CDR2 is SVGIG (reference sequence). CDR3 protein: CAWSVRGREAFF. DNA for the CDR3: TGTGCCTGGAGTGTACGCGGCCGAGAAGCTTTCTTT. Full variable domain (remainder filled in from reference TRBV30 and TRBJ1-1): SQTIHQWPATLVQPVGSPLSLECTVEGTSNPNLYWYRQAAGRGLQLLFYSVGIGQISSEVPQNLSASRPQDRQFILSSKKLLLSDSGFYLCAWSVRGREAFFGQGTRLTVV.

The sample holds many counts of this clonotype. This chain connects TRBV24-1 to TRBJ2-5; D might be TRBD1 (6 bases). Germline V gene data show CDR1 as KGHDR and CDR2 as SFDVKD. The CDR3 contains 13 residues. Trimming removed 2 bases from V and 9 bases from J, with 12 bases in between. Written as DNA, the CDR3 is TGTGCCACCAGTGATTCGCCCAGGGGTTCCCAGTACTTC. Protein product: CATSDSPRGSQYF.